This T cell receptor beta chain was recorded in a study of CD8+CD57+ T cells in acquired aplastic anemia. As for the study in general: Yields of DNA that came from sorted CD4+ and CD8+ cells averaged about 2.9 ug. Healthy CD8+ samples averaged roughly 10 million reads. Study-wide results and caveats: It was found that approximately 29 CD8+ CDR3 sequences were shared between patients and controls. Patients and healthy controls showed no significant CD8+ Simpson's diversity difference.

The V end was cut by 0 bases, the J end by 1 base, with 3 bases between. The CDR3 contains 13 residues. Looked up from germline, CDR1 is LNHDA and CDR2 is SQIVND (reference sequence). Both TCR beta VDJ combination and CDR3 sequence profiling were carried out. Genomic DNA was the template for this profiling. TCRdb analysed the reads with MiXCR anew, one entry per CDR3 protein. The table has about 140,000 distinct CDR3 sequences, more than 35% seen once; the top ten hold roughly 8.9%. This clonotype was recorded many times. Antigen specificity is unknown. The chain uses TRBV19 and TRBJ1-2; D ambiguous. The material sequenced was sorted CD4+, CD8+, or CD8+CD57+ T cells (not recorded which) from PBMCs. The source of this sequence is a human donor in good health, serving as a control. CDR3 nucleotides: TGTGCCAGTAGTATAGATGATAACTATGGCTACACCTTC. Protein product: CASSIDDNYGYTF.